In this sample, the clone carrying this T cell receptor (beta chain) turned up once. TCRdb's copy holds only in-frame clones and misses some; the assay was immunoSEQ multiplex PCR. The table has 45,000 to 50,000 clones, 79% seen once. The record originates from a study of PD-L1 blockade in urothelial cancer. As for the study in general: Blood was analyzed 3 weeks (second dose) and 6 weeks after treatment start.

Time point: pretreatment peripheral blood. Specimen: PBMCs, collected around atezolizumab (anti-PD-L1) treatment. This sequence originates from a man between 65 and 80 years old with urothelial cancer.

CDR3 sequence: CASSLSQRGYTF. In nucleotides, the CDR3 is TGTGCCAGCAGTTTATCTCAGAGGGGCTACACCTTC. The chain couples TRBV28 to TRBJ1-2; D remains ambiguous. The CDR3 has 12 amino acids. Trimming removed 1 base from V and 8 bases from J, with 8 bases in between. Germline V gene sequence: CDR1 MDHEN, CDR2 SYDVKM.